This TCR beta chain emerged from a study of cytomegalovirus exposure and HLA in healthy donors. Overall study context: Earlier work reported 117 million unique TCR beta sequences from about 190 million T cells. The early release's HLA-typed donors yielded 78 million or so unique TCRs. Among the 400 or so donors who were genotyped, about 80% fell in the genetic ancestry cluster that is associated with self-reported Caucasian donors. Findings of the study overall: Several top significant clusters appeared, in a later analysis, to be linked to common viral pathogens.

Details on this clone: Its target is not known.

The V end lost 0 bases, the J end lost 11 bases, and 13 bases lay between the germline ends. There are 13 residues in the CDR3. Germline V gene sequence: CDR1 ENHRY, CDR2 SYGVKD. The study ran its PCR with 60 Vbeta and 13 Jbeta primers. The assay was immunoSEQ multiplex PCR, and TCRdb's table has in-frame clones only and misses some. The repertoire holds roughly 200,000 clones, with more than 65% as singletons. The J gene is TRBJ2-5, the V gene TRBV10-3; weak D call: TRBD2 (5 bases). This TCR came from a female donor in good health and CMV-seronegative. The material sequenced was PBMCs. CDR3 in amino acids: CAISESNGGEQYF. CDR3 nucleotide sequence: TGTGCCATCAGTGAGTCGAATGGAGGAGAGCAGTACTTC.